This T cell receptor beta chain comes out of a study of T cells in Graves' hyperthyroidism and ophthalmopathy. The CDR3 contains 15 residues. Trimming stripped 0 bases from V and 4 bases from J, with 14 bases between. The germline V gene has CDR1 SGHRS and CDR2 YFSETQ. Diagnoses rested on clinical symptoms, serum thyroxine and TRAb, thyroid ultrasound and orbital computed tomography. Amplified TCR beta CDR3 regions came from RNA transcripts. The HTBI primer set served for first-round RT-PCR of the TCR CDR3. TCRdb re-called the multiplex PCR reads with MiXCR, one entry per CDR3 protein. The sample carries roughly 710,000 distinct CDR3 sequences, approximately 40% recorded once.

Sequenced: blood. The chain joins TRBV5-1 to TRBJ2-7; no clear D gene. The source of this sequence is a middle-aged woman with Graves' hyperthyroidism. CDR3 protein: CASSLAPGGEYEQYF. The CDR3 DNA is TGCGCCAGCAGCTTGGCCCCGGGCGGAGAATACGAGCAGTACTTC. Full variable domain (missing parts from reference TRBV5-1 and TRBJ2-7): KAGVTQTPRYLIKTRGQQVTLSCSPISGHRSVSWYQQTPGQGLQFLFEYFSETQRNKGNFPGRFSGRQFSNSRSEMNVSTLELGDSALYLCASSLAPGGEYEQYFGPGTRLTVT.